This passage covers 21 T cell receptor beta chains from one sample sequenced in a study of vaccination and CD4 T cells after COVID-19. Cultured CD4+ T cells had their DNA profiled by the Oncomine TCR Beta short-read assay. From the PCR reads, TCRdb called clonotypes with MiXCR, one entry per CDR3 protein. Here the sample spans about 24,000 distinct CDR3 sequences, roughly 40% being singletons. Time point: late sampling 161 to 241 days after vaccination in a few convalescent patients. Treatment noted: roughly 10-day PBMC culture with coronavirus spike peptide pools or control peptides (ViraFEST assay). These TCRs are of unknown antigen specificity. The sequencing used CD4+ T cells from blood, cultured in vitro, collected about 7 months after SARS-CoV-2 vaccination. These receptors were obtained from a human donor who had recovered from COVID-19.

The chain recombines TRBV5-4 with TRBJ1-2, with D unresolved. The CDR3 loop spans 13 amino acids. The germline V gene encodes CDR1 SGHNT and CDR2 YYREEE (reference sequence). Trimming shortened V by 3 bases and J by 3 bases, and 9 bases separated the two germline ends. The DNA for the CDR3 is TGTGCCAGCAGCTCCCTCAGTTACTATGGCTACACCTTC. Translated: CASSSLSYYGYTF.

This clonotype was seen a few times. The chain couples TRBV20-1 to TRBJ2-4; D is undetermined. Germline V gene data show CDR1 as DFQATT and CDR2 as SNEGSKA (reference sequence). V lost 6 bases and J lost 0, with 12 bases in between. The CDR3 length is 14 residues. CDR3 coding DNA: TGCAGTGCCCCGGAAAGGCTAGCCAAAAACATTCAGTACTTC. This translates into CSAPERLAKNIQYF.

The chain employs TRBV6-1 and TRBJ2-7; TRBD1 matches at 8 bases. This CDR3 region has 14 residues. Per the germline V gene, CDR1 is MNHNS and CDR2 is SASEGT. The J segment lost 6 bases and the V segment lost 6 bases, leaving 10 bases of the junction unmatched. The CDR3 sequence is CASRTYYDRGEQYF. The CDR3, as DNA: TGTGCCAGCAGGACCTATTATGACAGGGGCGAGCAGTACTTC.

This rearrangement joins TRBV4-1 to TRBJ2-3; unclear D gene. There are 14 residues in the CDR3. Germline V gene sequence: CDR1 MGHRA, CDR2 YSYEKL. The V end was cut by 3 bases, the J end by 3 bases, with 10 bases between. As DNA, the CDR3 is TGCGCCAGCAGCCACGAGGAACGAACAGATACGCAGTATTTT. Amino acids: CASSHEERTDTQYF.

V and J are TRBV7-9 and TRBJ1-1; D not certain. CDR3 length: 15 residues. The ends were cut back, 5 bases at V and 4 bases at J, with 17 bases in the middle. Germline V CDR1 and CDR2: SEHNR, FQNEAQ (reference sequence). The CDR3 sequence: CASSPPAGRGTEAFF. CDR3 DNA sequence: TGTGCCAGCAGCCCCCCCGCGGGGAGAGGCACTGAAGCTTTCTTT.

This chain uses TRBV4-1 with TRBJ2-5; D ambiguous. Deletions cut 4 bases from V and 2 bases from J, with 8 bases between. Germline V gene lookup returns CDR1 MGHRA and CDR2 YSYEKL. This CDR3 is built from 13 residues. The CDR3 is CASSLARQETQYF. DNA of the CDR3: TGCGCCAGCAGCCTGGCACGACAAGAGACCCAGTACTTC.

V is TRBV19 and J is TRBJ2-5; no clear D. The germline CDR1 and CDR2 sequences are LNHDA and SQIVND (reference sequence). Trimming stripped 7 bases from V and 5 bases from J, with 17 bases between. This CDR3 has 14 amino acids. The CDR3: CASTGGSFGETQYF. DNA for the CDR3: TGTGCCAGTACCGGCGGAAGTTTCGGCGAGACCCAGTACTTC.

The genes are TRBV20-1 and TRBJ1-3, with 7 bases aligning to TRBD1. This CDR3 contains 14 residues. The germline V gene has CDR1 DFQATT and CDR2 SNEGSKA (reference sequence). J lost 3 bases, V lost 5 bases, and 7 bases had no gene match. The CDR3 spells CSAPGPGGGNTIYF. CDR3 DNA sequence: TGCAGTGCTCCTGGGCCAGGGGGTGGAAACACCATATATTTT.

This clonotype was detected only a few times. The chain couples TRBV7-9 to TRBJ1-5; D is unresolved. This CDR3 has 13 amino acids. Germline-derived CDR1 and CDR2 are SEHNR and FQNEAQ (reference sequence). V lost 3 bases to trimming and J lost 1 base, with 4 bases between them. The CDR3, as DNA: TGTGCCAGCAGCTTCGGGAGCAATCAGCCCCAGCATTTT. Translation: CASSFGSNQPQHF.

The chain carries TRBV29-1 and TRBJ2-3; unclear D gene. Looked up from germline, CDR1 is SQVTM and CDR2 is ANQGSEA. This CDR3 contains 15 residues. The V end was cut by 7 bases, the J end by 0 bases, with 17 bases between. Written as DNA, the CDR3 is TGCAGCGCTACCCCCAATGACGGCAGCACAGATACGCAGTATTTT. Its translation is CSATPNDGSTDTQYF.

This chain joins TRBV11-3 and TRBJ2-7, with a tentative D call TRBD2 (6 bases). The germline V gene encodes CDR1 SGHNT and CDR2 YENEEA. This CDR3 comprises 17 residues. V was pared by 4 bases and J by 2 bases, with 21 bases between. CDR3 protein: CASSSIRARRDTYEQYF. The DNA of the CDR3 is TGTGCCAGCAGCTCCATACGGGCGCGGCGGGATACCTACGAGCAGTACTTC.

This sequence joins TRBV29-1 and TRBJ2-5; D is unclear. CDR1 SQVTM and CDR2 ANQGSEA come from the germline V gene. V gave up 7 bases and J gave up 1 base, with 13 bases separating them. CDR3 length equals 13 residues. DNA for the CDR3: TGCAGCGCCGTCAGGAACCTCCAAGAGACCCAGTACTTC. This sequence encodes CSAVRNLQETQYF.

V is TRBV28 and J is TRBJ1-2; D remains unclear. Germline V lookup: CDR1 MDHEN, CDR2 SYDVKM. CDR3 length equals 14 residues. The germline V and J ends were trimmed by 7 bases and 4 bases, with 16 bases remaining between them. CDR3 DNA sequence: TGTGCCAGCAACCCAAGCGGGAGCTCCTATGGCTACACCTTC. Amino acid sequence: CASNPSGSSYGYTF.

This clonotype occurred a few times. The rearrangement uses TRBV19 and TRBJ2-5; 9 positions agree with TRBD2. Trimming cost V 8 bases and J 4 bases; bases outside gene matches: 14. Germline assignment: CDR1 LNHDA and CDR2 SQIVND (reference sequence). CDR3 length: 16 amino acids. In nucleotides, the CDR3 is TGTGCCAGTTCGAGAAGGCGGAGCGGGAGGTCAGAGACCCAGTACTTC. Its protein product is CASSRRRSGRSETQYF.

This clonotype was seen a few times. CDR3 DNA: TGTGCCAGCAGCTCGACAGGCAGTCAGCCCCAGCATTTT. Its protein product is CASSSTGSQPQHF. The chain couples TRBV7-9 to TRBJ1-5; D is possibly TRBD1 (6 bases). The CDR3 runs 13 residues. Trimming pared 4 bases from V and 6 bases from J, leaving 10 bases between. The germline CDR1 and CDR2 sequences are SEHNR and FQNEAQ (reference sequence).

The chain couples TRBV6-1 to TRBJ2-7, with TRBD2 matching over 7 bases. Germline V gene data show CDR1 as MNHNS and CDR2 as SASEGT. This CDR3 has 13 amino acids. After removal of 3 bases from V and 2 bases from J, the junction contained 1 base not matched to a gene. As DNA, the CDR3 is TGTGCCAGCAGTGAGCGGGAGACCTACGAGCAGTACTTC. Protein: CASSERETYEQYF.

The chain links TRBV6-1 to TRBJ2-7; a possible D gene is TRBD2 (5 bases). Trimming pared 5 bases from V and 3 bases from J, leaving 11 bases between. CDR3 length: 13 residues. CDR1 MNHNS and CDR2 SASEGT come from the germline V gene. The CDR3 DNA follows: TGTGCCAGCAGTCCGGCTAGCAGCTACGAGCAGTACTTC. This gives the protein CASSPASSYEQYF.

The CDR3 here is CATSRPDRDNEQFF. CDR3 sequence (DNA): TGTGCCACCAGCAGGCCGGACAGGGACAATGAGCAGTTCTTC. The chain has TRBV15 and TRBJ2-1; 8 bases map to TRBD1. V dropped 3 bases and J dropped 5; count of bases not matched to a gene: 3. The CDR3 spans 14 residues. Germline lookup yields CDR1 LNHNV and CDR2 YYDKDF (reference sequence).

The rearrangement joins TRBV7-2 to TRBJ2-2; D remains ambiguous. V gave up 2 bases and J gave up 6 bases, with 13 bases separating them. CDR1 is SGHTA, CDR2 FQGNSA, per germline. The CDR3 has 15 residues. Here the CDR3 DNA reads TGTGCCAGCAGCTTAATATTGGGAACCGCCGGGGAGCTGTTTTTT. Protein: CASSLILGTAGELFF.

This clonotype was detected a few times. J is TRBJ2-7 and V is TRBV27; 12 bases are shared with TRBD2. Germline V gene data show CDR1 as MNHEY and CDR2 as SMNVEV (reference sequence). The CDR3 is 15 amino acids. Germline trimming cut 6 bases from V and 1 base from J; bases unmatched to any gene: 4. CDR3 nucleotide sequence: TGTGCCAGCAGACGACTAGCGGGAGAGTCCTACGAGCAGTACTTC. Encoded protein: CASRRLAGESYEQYF.

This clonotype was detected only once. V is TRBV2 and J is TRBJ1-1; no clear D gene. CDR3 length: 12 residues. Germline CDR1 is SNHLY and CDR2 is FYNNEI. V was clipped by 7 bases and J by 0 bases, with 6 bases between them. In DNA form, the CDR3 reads TGTGCCAGCACCCGGATGAACACTGAAGCTTTCTTT. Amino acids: CASTRMNTEAFF.